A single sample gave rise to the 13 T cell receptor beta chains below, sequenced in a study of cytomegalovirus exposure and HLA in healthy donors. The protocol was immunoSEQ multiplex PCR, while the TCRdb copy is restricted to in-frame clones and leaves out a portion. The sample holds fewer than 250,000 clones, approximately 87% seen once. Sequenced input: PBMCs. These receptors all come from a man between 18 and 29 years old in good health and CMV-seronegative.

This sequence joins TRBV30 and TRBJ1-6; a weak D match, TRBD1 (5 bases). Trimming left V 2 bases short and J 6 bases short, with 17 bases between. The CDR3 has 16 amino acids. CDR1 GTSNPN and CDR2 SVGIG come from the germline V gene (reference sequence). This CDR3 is CAWSITPGGGNSPLHF. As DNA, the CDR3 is TGTGCCTGGAGTATCACCCCCGGGGGGGGTAATTCACCCCTCCACTTT.

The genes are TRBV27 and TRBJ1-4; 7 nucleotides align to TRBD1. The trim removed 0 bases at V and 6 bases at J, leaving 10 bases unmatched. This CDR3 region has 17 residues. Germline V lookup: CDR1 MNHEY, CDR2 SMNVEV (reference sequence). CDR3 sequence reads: CASSLSISGQPYEKLFF. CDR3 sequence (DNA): TGTGCCAGCAGTTTATCGATATCGGGACAGCCTTATGAAAAACTGTTTTTT.

CDR3: CASSLWAGTGVYEQYF. The DNA of the CDR3 is TGTGCCAGCAGTTTATGGGCCGGGACAGGGGTCTACGAGCAGTACTTC. This chain links TRBV27 with TRBJ2-7; TRBD1 matches at 10 bases. J lost 3 bases, V lost 1 base, and 6 bases had no gene match. CDR3 length: 16 residues. The germline gives CDR1 MNHEY, CDR2 SMNVEV (reference sequence).

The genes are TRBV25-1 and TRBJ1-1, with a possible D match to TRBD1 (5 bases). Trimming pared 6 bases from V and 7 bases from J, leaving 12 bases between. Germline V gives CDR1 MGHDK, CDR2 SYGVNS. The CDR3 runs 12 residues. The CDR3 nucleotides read TGTGCCAGCAGGGGGCTGGGCGGTGAAGCTTTCTTT. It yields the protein CASRGLGGEAFF.

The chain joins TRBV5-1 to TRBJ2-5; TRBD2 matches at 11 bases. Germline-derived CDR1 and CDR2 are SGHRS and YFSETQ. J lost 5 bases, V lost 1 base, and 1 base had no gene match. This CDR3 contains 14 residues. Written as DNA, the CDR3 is TGCGCCAGCAGCTTGACTAGCGGGAGTGAGACCCAGTACTTC. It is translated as CASSLTSGSETQYF.

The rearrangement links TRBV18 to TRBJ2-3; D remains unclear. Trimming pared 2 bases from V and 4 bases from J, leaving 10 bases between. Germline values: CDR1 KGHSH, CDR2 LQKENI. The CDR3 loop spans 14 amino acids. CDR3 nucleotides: TGTGCCAGCTCACCAGCCCCCTCGGCAGATACGCAGTATTTT. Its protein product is CASSPAPSADTQYF.

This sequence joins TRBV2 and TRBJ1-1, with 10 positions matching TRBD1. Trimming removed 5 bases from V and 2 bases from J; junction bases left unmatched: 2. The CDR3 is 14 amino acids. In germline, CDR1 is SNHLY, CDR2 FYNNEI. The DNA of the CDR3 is TGTGCCAGCAGTACGACAGGGGGCAACACTGAAGCTTTCTTT. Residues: CASSTTGGNTEAFF. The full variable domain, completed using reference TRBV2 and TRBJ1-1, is EPEVTQTPSHQVTQMGQEVILRCVPISNHLYFYWYRQILGQKVEFLVSFYNNEISEKSEIFDDQFSVERPDGSNFTLKIRSTKLEDSAMYFCASSTTGGNTEAFFGQGTRLTVV.

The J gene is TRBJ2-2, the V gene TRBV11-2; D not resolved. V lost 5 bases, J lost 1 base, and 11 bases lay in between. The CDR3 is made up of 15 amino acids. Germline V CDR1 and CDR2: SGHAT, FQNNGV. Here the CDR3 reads CASSPRFQNTGELFF. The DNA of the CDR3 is TGTGCCAGCAGCCCCAGGTTCCAGAACACCGGGGAGCTGTTTTTT. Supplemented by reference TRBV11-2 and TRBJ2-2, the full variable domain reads EAGVAQSPRYKIIEKRQSVAFWCNPISGHATLYWYQQILGQGPKLLIQFQNNGVVDDSQLPKDRFSAERLKGVDSTLKIQPAKLEDSAVYLCASSPRFQNTGELFFGEGSRLTVL.

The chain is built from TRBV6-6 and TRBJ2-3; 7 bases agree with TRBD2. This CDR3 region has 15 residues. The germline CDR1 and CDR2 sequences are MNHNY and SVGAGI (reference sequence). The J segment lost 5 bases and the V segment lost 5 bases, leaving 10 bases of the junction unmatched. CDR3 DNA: TGTGCCAGCAGTGGCGGACTAGGGGTGGGAGATACGCAGTATTTT. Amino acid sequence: CASSGGLGVGDTQYF.

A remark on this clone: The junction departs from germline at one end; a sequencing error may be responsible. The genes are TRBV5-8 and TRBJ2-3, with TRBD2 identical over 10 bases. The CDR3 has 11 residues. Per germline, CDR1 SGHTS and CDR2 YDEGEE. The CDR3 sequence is CASSLGSGRHF. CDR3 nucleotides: TGTGCCAGCAGCTTGGGTAGCGGGAGGCATTTT.

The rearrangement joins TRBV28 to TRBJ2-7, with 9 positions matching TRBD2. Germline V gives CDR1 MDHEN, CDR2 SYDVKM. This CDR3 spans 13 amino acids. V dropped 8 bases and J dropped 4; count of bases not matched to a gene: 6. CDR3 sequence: CASLSGGQYEQYF. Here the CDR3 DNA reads TGTGCCAGCCTGAGCGGGGGGCAATACGAGCAGTACTTC.

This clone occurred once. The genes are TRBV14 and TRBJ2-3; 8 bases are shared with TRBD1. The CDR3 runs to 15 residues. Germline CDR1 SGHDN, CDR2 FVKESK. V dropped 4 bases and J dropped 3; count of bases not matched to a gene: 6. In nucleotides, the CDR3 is TGTGCCAGCAGCCTAATGACAGGGGTTACAGATACGCAGTATTTT. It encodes CASSLMTGVTDTQYF.

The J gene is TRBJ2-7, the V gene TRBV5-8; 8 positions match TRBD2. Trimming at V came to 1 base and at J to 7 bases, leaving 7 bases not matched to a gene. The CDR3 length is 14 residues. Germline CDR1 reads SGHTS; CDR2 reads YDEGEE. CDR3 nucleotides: TGTGCCAGCAGCTTGCCGGGAGGGCCATGGGAGCAGTACTTC. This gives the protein CASSLPGGPWEQYF.